Each of the 17 T cell receptor beta chains below was sequenced from the same sample in a study of patients and donors after allogeneic stem cell transplantation. TCRdb reanalysed the RT-PCR reads using MiXCR and keeps one entry per CDR3 protein. Of about a million distinct CDR3 sequences listed, more than 15% were seen once; the top ten hold approximately 5.9%. The sample comprised blood, either unsorted or a sorted T cell fraction (not recorded which). All receptors derive from a human donor who was either an allogeneic HSCT recipient or a stem cell or donor lymphocyte infusion donor (not recorded which). It is not recorded whose cells these are; they may come from a transplant donor.

V and J are TRBV4-2 and TRBJ2-5, with D unresolved. CDR3 length equals 13 residues. Deletions cut 4 bases from V and 2 bases from J, with 8 bases between. Germline loops: CDR1 LGHNA, CDR2 YNFKEQ. Here the CDR3 reads CASSRVIQETQYF. DNA for the CDR3: TGTGCCAGCAGCCGGGTTATTCAAGAGACCCAGTACTTC.

The chain couples TRBV7-2 to TRBJ2-2; 8 nucleotides match TRBD2. Germline CDR1 reads SGHTA; CDR2 reads FQGNSA. Germline trimming cut 1 base from V and 7 bases from J; bases unmatched to any gene: 8. The CDR3 is 16 amino acids. The CDR3 sequence: CASSLGSGVLGGELFF. CDR3 DNA: TGTGCCAGCAGCTTAGGTAGCGGGGTTCTCGGCGGGGAGCTGTTTTTT. Variable domain in full (rest from reference TRBV7-2 and TRBJ2-2): GAGVSQSPSNKVTEKGKDVELRCDPISGHTALYWYRQSLGQGLEFLIYFQGNSAPDKSGLPSDRFSAERTGGSVSTLTIQRTQQEDSAVYLCASSLGSGVLGGELFFGEGSRLTVL.

This chain joins TRBV4-1 and TRBJ2-5; no clear D. This CDR3 is built from 13 residues. Germline V CDR1 and CDR2: MGHRA, YSYEKL. V was shortened by 3 bases and J by 2 bases, with 7 bases between the two germline ends. This CDR3 is CASSQSFQETQYF. Written as DNA, the CDR3 is TGCGCCAGCAGCCAGTCATTTCAAGAGACCCAGTACTTC.

The chain is built from TRBV24-1 and TRBJ2-1; 10 bases are a match to TRBD2. Germline lookup yields CDR1 KGHDR and CDR2 SFDVKD. The CDR3 loop spans 14 amino acids. Unmatched junction bases numbered 7, after V lost 8 bases and J lost 7 bases. CDR3 nucleotides: TGTGCCACCACCTCCGGGACTAGCGATAATGAGCAGTTCTTC. Encoded protein: CATTSGTSDNEQFF.

This sequence joins TRBV29-1 and TRBJ2-1, with TRBD1 matching over 9 bases. V shed 7 bases, J shed 12 bases, and the junction held 13 bases outside the gene matches. Germline V gene lookup returns CDR1 SQVTM and CDR2 ANQGSEA. The CDR3 is 13 residues long. The CDR3 DNA reads TGCAGCGCTAAGGGACAGGGAAATGTTGCGCAGTTCTTC. It encodes CSAKGQGNVAQFF.

The chain recombines TRBV20-1 with TRBJ1-2, with a weak D call TRBD1 (5 bases). Trimming shortened V by 3 bases and J by 8 bases, and 16 bases separated the two germline ends. The CDR3 loop spans 13 amino acids. Per germline, CDR1 DFQATT and CDR2 SNEGSKA (reference sequence). The CDR3: CSARTGAFDGYTF. The CDR3 DNA reads as TGCAGTGCTAGGACCGGGGCCTTCGACGGCTACACCTTC.

V usage is TRBV5-6 and J usage is TRBJ2-7; TRBD1 is a possible D gene (5 bases). Trimming pared 4 bases from V and 2 bases from J, leaving 13 bases between. This CDR3 region has 14 residues. CDR1 is SGHDT and CDR2 is YYEEEE in the germline V gene. The CDR3 region is CASSKGRTPYEQYF. CDR3 sequence (DNA): TGTGCCAGCAGCAAGGGGCGGACCCCCTACGAGCAGTACTTC.

This chain links TRBV29-1 with TRBJ1-2, with D perhaps TRBD1 (5 bases). The CDR3 runs to 13 residues. In germline, CDR1 is SQVTM, CDR2 ANQGSEA. V lost 1 base and J 8 bases, leaving 14 bases between the germline ends. CDR3 nucleotides: TGCAGCGTTGAAGCGGCAGGGAAGTGGGGCTACACCTTC. Translation: CSVEAAGKWGYTF.

The rearrangement joins TRBV4-3 to TRBJ2-3, with TRBD1 as a possible D gene (6 bases). Germline CDR1 is LGHNA and CDR2 is YSLEER. This CDR3 spans 15 amino acids. V shed 4 bases and J shed 1 base, with 12 bases lying between them. CDR3 amino acids: CASSRSRGGTDTQYF. Here the CDR3 DNA reads TGCGCCAGCAGCCGATCCAGGGGAGGCACAGATACGCAGTATTTT.

This clonotype has a handful of counts. The chain joins TRBV27 to TRBJ1-2; 7 bases line up with TRBD1. CDR1 MNHEY and CDR2 SMNVEV come from the germline V gene (reference sequence). The CDR3 extends over 13 amino acids. J lost 8 bases, V lost 6 bases, and 9 bases had no gene match. Here the CDR3 DNA reads TGTGCCAGCAGCCTACAGGGGCGCGGGGGCTACACCTTC. This gives the protein CASSLQGRGGYTF.

This chain connects TRBV7-3 to TRBJ2-2; unclear D gene. The V end was cut by 5 bases, the J end by 5 bases, with 9 bases between. CDR1 and CDR2 (germline): SGHTA, FQGTGA. The CDR3 consists of 13 residues. The CDR3 region is CASSRKTTGELFF. CDR3 in DNA: TGTGCCAGCAGCCGCAAAACGACCGGGGAGCTGTTTTTT.

The genes are TRBV7-6 and TRBJ2-5; D perhaps matches TRBD1 (6 bases). Germline CDR1 SGHVS, CDR2 FNYEAQ. CDR3 length: 17 residues. V lost 2 bases, J lost 0 bases, and 16 bases lay in between. The CDR3 reads CASSLFTTGVYQETQYF. For the CDR3, the DNA is TGTGCCAGCAGCTTATTTACGACAGGCGTGTACCAAGAGACCCAGTACTTC.

This clonotype was recorded a few times. V gene TRBV30 combines with J gene TRBJ2-7; D is perhaps TRBD2 (6 bases). Germline V gene sequence: CDR1 GTSNPN, CDR2 SVGIG (reference sequence). The CDR3 length is 14 residues. V was cut by 5 bases and J by 4 bases, with 18 bases left in between. CDR3 in amino acids: CAWRTVGGPYEQYF. CDR3 bases: TGTGCCTGGCGGACGGTAGGAGGGCCATACGAGCAGTACTTC.

This chain joins TRBV10-3 and TRBJ2-1; 7 positions agree with TRBD1. The V and J ends lost 3 bases and 0 bases, in that order; junction bases with no gene match: 5. This CDR3 comprises 16 residues. Per the germline V gene, CDR1 is ENHRY and CDR2 is SYGVKD. This chain's CDR3 is CAISDFQGVSYNEQFF. As DNA, the CDR3 is TGTGCCATCAGTGACTTCCAGGGGGTCTCCTACAATGAGCAGTTCTTC.

V gene TRBV5-1 combines with J gene TRBJ2-5; D may match TRBD1 or TRBD2 (6 bases each). V gave up 4 bases and J gave up 0 bases, with 28 bases separating them. Germline V lookup: CDR1 SGHRS, CDR2 YFSETQ. The CDR3 extends over 20 amino acids. The CDR3 sequence: CASSPGTTSGLLKYQETQYF. The CDR3 region has the DNA TGCGCCAGCAGCCCAGGGACAACATCGGGACTCCTAAAGTACCAAGAGACCCAGTACTTC.

The V call is TRBV5-1, the J call TRBJ2-1; the match to TRBD2 covers 11 bases. V lost 3 bases and J lost 7; bases outside the gene matches: 9. Germline CDR1 SGHRS, CDR2 YFSETQ. The CDR3 runs to 16 residues. CDR3 sequence (DNA): TGCGCCAGCAGCTCCTTTTCTAGCGGGAGGTTTAATGAGCAGTTCTTC. Its translation is CASSSFSSGRFNEQFF.

This CDR3 is CSARSDRDGTDTQYF. Here the CDR3 DNA reads TGCAGTGCTAGATCCGACAGGGATGGCACAGATACGCAGTATTTT. This chain joins TRBV20-1 and TRBJ2-3, with 7 bases lining up with TRBD1. CDR3 length equals 15 residues. The J segment lost 1 base and the V segment lost 2 bases, leaving 6 bases of the junction unmatched. The V gene's germline CDR1 is DFQATT and CDR2 SNEGSKA (reference sequence).